A single T cell receptor (beta chain) is shown here with its context. This same CDR3 is encoded by further DNA sequences in the sample. The sample comes from a study of cytomegalovirus exposure and HLA in healthy donors. The primer mix had 60 Vbeta and 13 Jbeta primers. The assay was immunoSEQ multiplex PCR, and TCRdb's table has in-frame clones only and misses some. In all, the sample yields approximately 76,000 clones. Germline V gives CDR1 SEHNR, CDR2 FQNEAQ (reference sequence). Trimming took 2 bases from V and 0 from J, leaving 19 bases between them. The CDR3 spans 18 residues. The sample comprised PBMCs. The chain joins TRBV7-9 to TRBJ1-2, with a weak D call TRBD1 (6 bases). The sequence came from a man in his late teens or twenties in good health and CMV-seropositive. The CDR3 DNA reads TGTGCCAGCAGCTTACTTAGGGGGGGGACTGATGCTAACTATGGCTACACCTTC. Translated: CASSLLRGGTDANYGYTF.